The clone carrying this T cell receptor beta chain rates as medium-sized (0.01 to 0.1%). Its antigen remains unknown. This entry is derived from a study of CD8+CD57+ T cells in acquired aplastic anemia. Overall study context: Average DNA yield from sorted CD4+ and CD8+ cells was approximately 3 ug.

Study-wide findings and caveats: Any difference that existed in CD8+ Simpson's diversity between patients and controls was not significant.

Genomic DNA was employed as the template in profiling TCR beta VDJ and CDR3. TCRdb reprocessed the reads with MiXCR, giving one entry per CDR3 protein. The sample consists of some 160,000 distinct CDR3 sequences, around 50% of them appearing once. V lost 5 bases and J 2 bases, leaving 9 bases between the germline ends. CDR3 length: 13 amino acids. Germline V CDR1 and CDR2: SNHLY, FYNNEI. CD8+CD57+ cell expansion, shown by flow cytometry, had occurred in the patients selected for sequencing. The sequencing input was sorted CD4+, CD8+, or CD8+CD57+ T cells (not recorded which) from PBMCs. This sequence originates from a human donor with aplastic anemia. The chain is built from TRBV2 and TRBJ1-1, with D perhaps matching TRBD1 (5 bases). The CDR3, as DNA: TGTGCCAGCAGTTTAGACAGTAACACTGAAGCTTTCTTT. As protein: CASSLDSNTEAFF.